The 18 T cell receptor beta chains below come from one sample, sequenced in a study of cytomegalovirus exposure and HLA in healthy donors. Assay: immunoSEQ multiplex PCR; the TCRdb copy retains only in-frame clones and omits some. The data show about 240,000 clones, more than 75% seen once. The sequenced sample consisted of PBMCs. Receptor source: a woman aged 30 to 39 in good health and CMV-seropositive.

This clone was counted between two and nine times. The rearrangement joins TRBV5-6 to TRBJ2-7; D gene ambiguous. The CDR3 length is 11 residues. Germline CDR1 is SGHDT and CDR2 is YYEEEE. Trimming took off 4 bases at V and 5 bases at J, with 7 bases between the two ends. DNA for the CDR3: TGTGCCAGCAGCCCATTCCACGAGCAGTACTTC. Protein sequence: CASSPFHEQYF.

This chain joins TRBV27 and TRBJ2-1; 10 bases match TRBD2. The CDR3 is made up of 16 amino acids. Germline V gene data show CDR1 as MNHEY and CDR2 as SMNVEV (reference sequence). V gave up 7 bases and J gave up 3 bases; unmatched junction bases: 9. The CDR3, as DNA: TGTGCCAGCACAACGACTAGCGGGCGACACTACAATGAGCAGTTCTTC. Protein product: CASTTTSGRHYNEQFF.

The genes are TRBV2 and TRBJ2-5, with 7 positions matching TRBD2. CDR3 length equals 13 residues. Germline CDR1 and CDR2: SNHLY and FYNNEI. Trimming cost V 8 bases and J 2 bases; bases outside gene matches: 5. Written as DNA, the CDR3 is TGTGCCAGCCCGGGGGGAGGTCAAGAGACCCAGTACTTC. Translation: CASPGGGQETQYF.

The genes are TRBV29-1 and TRBJ2-7; possible D gene TRBD1, 6 bases. Between the trimmed V and J ends, which lost 6 bases and 1 base, there was a span of 10 bases. The CDR3 runs to 12 residues. CDR1 and CDR2 from the germline V gene are SQVTM and ANQGSEA. The CDR3 DNA sequence: TGCAGCGTGGTGACAGGATCCTACGAGCAGTACTTC. The encoded protein is CSVVTGSYEQYF.

A single count supports this clone. This chain links TRBV10-3 with TRBJ2-1; 13 positions match TRBD2. The V gene end was trimmed by 4 bases and the J gene end by 6 bases; junction bases not matched to a gene: 12. The CDR3 contains 18 residues. In germline, CDR1 is ENHRY, CDR2 SYGVKD. CDR3 in amino acids: CAISGDLLAGGPANEQFF. CDR3 in DNA: TGTGCCATCAGTGGCGACTTACTAGCGGGAGGGCCGGCCAATGAGCAGTTCTTC.

The chain couples TRBV10-2 to TRBJ1-5; 7 nucleotides agree with TRBD1. CDR1 WSHSY and CDR2 SAAADI come from the germline V gene. The CDR3 sequence is 15 residues long. The trim removed 3 bases at V and 1 base at J, leaving 3 bases unmatched. CDR3 sequence: CASSEQQGSNQPQHF. CDR3 coding DNA: TGCGCCAGCAGTGAACAACAGGGGAGCAATCAGCCCCAGCATTTT.

The CDR3 region is CASSLGRIYEQYF. The CDR3 region has the DNA TGTGCCAGCAGCTTGGGGCGAATCTACGAGCAGTACTTC. The chain couples TRBV7-2 to TRBJ2-7; D is possibly TRBD1 (5 bases). The CDR3 contains 13 residues. V lost 3 bases to trimming and J lost 3 bases, with 9 bases between them. Germline CDR1 reads SGHTA; CDR2 reads FQGNSA.

CDR3 protein: CASSDRDRYYGYTF. The CDR3 DNA is TGTGCCAGCAGTGACAGGGATAGGTACTATGGCTACACCTTC. This chain joins TRBV28 and TRBJ1-2, with 7 bases lining up with TRBD1. Losses at the gene ends were 5 bases for V and 3 bases for J; bases not matched to a gene: 6. CDR1 and CDR2 from the germline V gene are MDHEN and SYDVKM. The CDR3 has 14 residues.

The chain links TRBV6-1 to TRBJ1-5; the D gene is possibly TRBD1 (5 bases). There are 14 residues in the CDR3. Trimming took off 0 bases at V and 7 bases at J, with 10 bases between the two ends. The germline CDR1 and CDR2 sequences are MNHNS and SASEGT. The CDR3 bases are TGTGCCAGCAGTGAAGCGTCAGGGAGGCAGCCCCAGCATTTT. It translates to CASSEASGRQPQHF.

The chain links TRBV25-1 to TRBJ1-2, with 7 bases fitting TRBD1. CDR1 MGHDK and CDR2 SYGVNS come from the germline V gene. The CDR3 sequence is 17 residues long. The J segment lost 1 base and the V segment lost 2 bases, leaving 10 bases of the junction unmatched. CDR3 region: CASSEAGTDYLNYGYTF. The DNA of the CDR3 is TGTGCCAGCAGTGAAGCTGGGACAGACTACCTTAACTATGGCTACACCTTC.

The rearrangement uses TRBV7-2 and TRBJ2-7, with 7 positions matching TRBD1. From germline, CDR1 is SGHTA and CDR2 FQGNSA. The CDR3 is 15 residues long. The V gene end was trimmed by 3 bases and the J gene end by 5 bases; junction bases not matched to a gene: 10. The CDR3 bases are TGTGCCAGCAGCTTCGGCTCGGGACAGTTCGACGAGCAGTACTTC. It is translated as CASSFGSGQFDEQYF.

The chain carries TRBV4-1 and TRBJ2-5; D perhaps matches TRBD1 (6 bases). V lost 4 bases, J lost 4 bases, and 10 bases lay in between. CDR1 and CDR2 from the germline V gene are MGHRA and YSYEKL. The CDR3 runs to 13 residues. The CDR3 region is CASSRARGETQYF. The CDR3, as DNA: TGCGCCAGCAGCCGAGCCAGGGGAGAGACCCAGTACTTC.

The rearrangement uses TRBV13 and TRBJ2-4, with 7 bases lining up with TRBD1. The CDR3 has 14 residues. The germline V gene encodes CDR1 PRHDT and CDR2 FYEKMQ (reference sequence). Trimming cost V 4 bases and J 6 bases; bases outside gene matches: 6. The DNA of the CDR3 is TGTGCCAGCAGCTACCAGGACAGGCGAAACATTCAGTACTTC. It is translated as CASSYQDRRNIQYF.

This chain joins TRBV30 and TRBJ1-3; TRBD1 might be the D (5 bases). The length of the CDR3 is 17 residues. V was pared by 1 base and J by 2 bases, with 18 bases between. Germline V lookup: CDR1 GTSNPN, CDR2 SVGIG (reference sequence). Here the CDR3 DNA reads TGTGCCTGGAGTGCCCTCCCCGCAGGGCTGGCTGGAAACACCATATATTTT. Translating it yields CAWSALPAGLAGNTIYF.

In this sample, this clone turned up once. V and J are TRBV9 and TRBJ2-3, with D maybe TRBD2 (5 bases). With 6 bases removed from V and 0 bases from J, the gap between germline ends came to 17 bases. The CDR3 contains 16 residues. Germline-derived CDR1 and CDR2 are SGDLS and YYNGEE. The CDR3, as DNA: TGTGCCAGCAACGAACCTGGACTCTCTAGCACAGATACGCAGTATTTT. Protein: CASNEPGLSSTDTQYF.

CDR3 residues: CASSPRTGNTGELFF. In DNA, the CDR3 is TGTGCCAGCAGCCCTCGGACAGGGAACACCGGGGAGCTGTTTTTT. V usage is TRBV7-6 and J usage is TRBJ2-2; TRBD1 aligns across 7 bases. The ends lost 5 bases at V and 1 base at J; junction bases unmatched: 4. Germline CDR1 reads SGHVS; CDR2 reads FNYEAQ. This CDR3 has 15 residues.

The chain employs TRBV6-1 and TRBJ2-7; no clear D gene. From germline, CDR1 is MNHNS and CDR2 SASEGT. Trimming removed 2 bases at V and 4 bases at J, with 15 bases between. This CDR3 spans 15 amino acids. The CDR3 spells CASSEPILSVYEQYF. As DNA, the CDR3 is TGTGCCAGCAGTGAACCGATCCTGTCAGTTTACGAGCAGTACTTC.

The V call is TRBV6-6, the J call TRBJ1-4, with a possible D match to TRBD1 (6 bases). This CDR3 is built from 16 residues. Germline V gene sequence: CDR1 MNHNY, CDR2 SVGAGI (reference sequence). Trimming left V 3 bases short and J 4 bases short, with 15 bases between. The CDR3 DNA is TGTGCCAGCAGTTATAGGGGGGGGCAGGGTAATGAAAAACTGTTTTTT. This encodes CASSYRGGQGNEKLFF.